This T cell receptor (beta chain) was observed in a study of CD8+ T cells in alopecia areata. Whole-study results and caveats: Relative to mice, TCR sharing across patients was less clear, a difference possibly HLA-related.

In the case of this clone: Its matching antigen is unknown.

V dropped 5 bases and J dropped 0; count of bases not matched to a gene: 5. The CDR3 consists of 15 residues. Germline CDR1 and CDR2: SGHVS and FNYEAQ. The sequencing template was cDNA reverse transcribed from extracted RNA. The assay was immunoSEQ multiplex PCR, and TCRdb's table has in-frame clones only and misses some. The table has 150,000 to 200,000 clones, around 54% seen once; the top ten hold more than 4.5%. The sequenced sample was CD4+ T cells sorted from blood. The chain recombines TRBV7-6 with TRBJ2-5; 8 bases match TRBD1. This TCR came from a human donor in good health. CDR3 nucleotides: TGTGCCAGCAGCCCTGGACAGGGCTACCAAGAGACCCAGTACTTC. It specifies CASSPGQGYQETQYF.